This record concerns one T cell receptor (beta chain) sequence. Its antigen is as yet unknown. This CDR3 contains 13 residues. Germline V gives CDR1 SQVTM, CDR2 ANQGSEA. The V and J ends lost 5 bases and 1 base respectively, with 11 bases between them. The immunoSEQ assay was version 4, run in survey mode. Sequencing used immunoSEQ multiplex PCR; TCRdb keeps in-frame clones, though not all of them. Of more than 30,000 clones in the sample, around 90% were seen once. This record comes from a study of persistence of HIV-infected CD4 T cells. Overall study context: Antigen stimulation activated a lower proportion of cells, more of them memory, than anti-CD3/anti-CD28 stimulation. Study-level results: Rare CMV-responding cells carrying HIV-1 proviruses were not analyzed separately for TCR. Antigen-responding cells were enriched for degenerate expanded CDR3beta sequences.

This nonspecific control used anti-CD3/anti-CD28 bead stimulation of CD4+ T cells. Sorting selected CD4+ T cells upregulating both CD40 ligand and CD69. This chain joins TRBV29-1 and TRBJ1-1; TRBD1 is a possible D gene (5 bases). This sequence was found in an adult man with HIV who was CMV-seropositive. The material sequenced was CD4+ T cells sorted from PBMCs after roughly 18-hour stimulation, taken from a patient who received antiretroviral therapy. DNA of the CDR3: TGCAGCGTTCGGGCAGGGTGGAACACTGAAGCTTTCTTT. It specifies CSVRAGWNTEAFF.